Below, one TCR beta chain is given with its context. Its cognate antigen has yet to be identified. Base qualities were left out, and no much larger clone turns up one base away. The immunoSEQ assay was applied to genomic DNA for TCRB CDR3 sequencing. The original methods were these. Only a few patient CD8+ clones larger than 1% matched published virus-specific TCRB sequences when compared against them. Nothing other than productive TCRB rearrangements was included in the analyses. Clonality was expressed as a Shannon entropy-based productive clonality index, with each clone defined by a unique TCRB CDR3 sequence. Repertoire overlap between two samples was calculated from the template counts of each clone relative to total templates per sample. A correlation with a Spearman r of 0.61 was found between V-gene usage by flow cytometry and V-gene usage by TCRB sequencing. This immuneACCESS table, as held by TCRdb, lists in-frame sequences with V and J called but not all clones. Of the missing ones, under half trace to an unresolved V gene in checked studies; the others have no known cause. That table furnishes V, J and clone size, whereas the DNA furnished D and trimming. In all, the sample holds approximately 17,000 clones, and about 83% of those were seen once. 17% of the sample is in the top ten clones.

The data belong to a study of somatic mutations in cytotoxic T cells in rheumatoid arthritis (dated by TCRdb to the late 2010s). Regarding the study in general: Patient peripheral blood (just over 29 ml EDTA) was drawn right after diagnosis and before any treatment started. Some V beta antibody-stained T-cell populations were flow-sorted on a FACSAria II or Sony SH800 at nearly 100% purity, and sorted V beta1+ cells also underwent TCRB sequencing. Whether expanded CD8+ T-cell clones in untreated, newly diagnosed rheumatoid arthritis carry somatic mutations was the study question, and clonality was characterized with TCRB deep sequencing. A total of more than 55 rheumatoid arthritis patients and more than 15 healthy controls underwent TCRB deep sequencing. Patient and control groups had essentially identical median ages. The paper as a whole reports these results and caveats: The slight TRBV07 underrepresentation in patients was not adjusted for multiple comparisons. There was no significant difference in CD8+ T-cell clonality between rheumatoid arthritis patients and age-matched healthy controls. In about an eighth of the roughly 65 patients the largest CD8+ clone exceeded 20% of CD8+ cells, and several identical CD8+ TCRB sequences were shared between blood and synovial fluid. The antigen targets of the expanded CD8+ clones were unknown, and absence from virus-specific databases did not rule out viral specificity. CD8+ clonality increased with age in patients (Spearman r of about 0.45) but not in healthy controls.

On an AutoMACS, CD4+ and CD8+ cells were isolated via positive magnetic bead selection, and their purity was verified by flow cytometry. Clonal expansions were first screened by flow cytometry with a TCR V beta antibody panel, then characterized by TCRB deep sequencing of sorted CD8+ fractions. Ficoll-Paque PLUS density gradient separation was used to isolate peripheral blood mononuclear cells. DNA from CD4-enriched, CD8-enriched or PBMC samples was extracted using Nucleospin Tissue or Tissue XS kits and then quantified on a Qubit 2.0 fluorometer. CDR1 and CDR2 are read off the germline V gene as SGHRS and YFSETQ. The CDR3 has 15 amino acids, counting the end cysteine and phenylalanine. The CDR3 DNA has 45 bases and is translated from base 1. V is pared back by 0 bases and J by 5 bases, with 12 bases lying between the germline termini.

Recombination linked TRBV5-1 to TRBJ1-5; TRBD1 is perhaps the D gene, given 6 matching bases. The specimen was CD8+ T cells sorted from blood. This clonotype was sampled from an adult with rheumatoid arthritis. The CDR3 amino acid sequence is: CASSLDGQSDQPQHF. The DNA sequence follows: TGCGCCAGCAGCTTGGACGGACAGAGCGATCAGCCCCAGCATTTT.